One sample yielded the 7 T cell receptor beta chains listed below, sequenced in a study of blood T cell repertoires in COVID-19. The assay was immunoSEQ multiplex PCR, and TCRdb's table has in-frame clones only and misses some. The data hold around 120,000 clones, with around 85% observed a single time. Sequencing input: peripheral blood. The receptors shown here come from an older man who had recovered from COVID-19.

This rearrangement joins TRBV12-3 or TRBV12-4 to TRBJ2-5; D is possibly TRBD2 (5 bases). Deletions cut 5 bases from V and 7 bases from J, with 14 bases between. There are 13 residues in the CDR3. The CDR3: CASSTRGPGTQYF. The CDR3 DNA reads TGTGCCAGCAGTACCCGAGGGCCTGGGACCCAGTACTTC.

This chain joins TRBV7-2 and TRBJ2-5, with 12 bases that match TRBD2. Unmatched junction bases numbered 3, after V lost 3 bases and J lost 4 bases. The germline CDR1 and CDR2 sequences are SGHTA and FQGNSA. The CDR3 loop spans 15 amino acids. DNA for the CDR3: TGTGCCAGCAGCTTGGCTAGCGGGAGGGTAGAGACCCAGTACTTC. It encodes CASSLASGRVETQYF.

This chain uses TRBV3-1 (or the pseudogene TRBV3-2) with TRBJ2-3; possible D gene TRBD1, 5 bases. Trimming left V 0 bases short and J 2 bases short, with 9 bases between. The length of the CDR3 is 15 residues. Germline V gene sequence: CDR1 LGHDT, CDR2 YNNKEL (reference sequence). CDR3: CASSQEQDLTDTQYF. The CDR3 DNA is TGTGCCAGCAGCCAAGAACAGGACCTCACAGATACGCAGTATTTT.

This clone was seen only once. V and J are TRBV3-1 (or the pseudogene TRBV3-2) and TRBJ1-1; D is unresolved. Trimming took off 2 bases at V and 6 bases at J, with 13 bases between the two ends. The germline CDR1 and CDR2 sequences are LGHDT and YNNKEL (reference sequence). The CDR3 consists of 14 residues. This chain's CDR3 is CASSQSSGIPEAFF. CDR3 sequence (DNA): TGTGCCAGCAGCCAATCCTCAGGTATTCCTGAAGCTTTCTTT.

This clone appeared a single time. This chain uses TRBV7-3 with TRBJ2-3; weak D call: TRBD1 (6 bases). V dropped 3 bases and J dropped 6 bases, with 10 bases sitting between them. CDR3 length equals 13 residues. CDR1 and CDR2 from the germline V gene are SGHTA and FQGTGA. In nucleotides, the CDR3 is TGTGCCAGCAGCTTTTCACAGGGTGATACGCAGTATTTT. Residues: CASSFSQGDTQYF.

The genes are TRBV24-1 and TRBJ2-7, with 9 bases fitting TRBD1. Germline lookup yields CDR1 KGHDR and CDR2 SFDVKD. The CDR3 has 22 residues. The ends lost 0 bases at V and 6 bases at J; junction bases unmatched: 26. DNA for the CDR3: TGTGCCACCAGTGATTTGTACCGGGAATATATAATTGTCGGGACAGGGTATGGCGAGCAGTACTTC. Its protein product is CATSDLYREYIIVGTGYGEQYF.

The J gene is TRBJ2-7, the V gene TRBV10-3, with 10 nucleotides matching TRBD2. V was pared by 6 bases and J by 3 bases, with 5 bases of the junction left unmatched. CDR1 and CDR2 (germline): ENHRY, SYGVKD. This CDR3 is built from 14 residues. CDR3 in amino acids: CAIRATSGVYEQYF. The CDR3 bases are TGTGCCATCAGAGCTACTAGCGGGGTCTACGAGCAGTACTTC.